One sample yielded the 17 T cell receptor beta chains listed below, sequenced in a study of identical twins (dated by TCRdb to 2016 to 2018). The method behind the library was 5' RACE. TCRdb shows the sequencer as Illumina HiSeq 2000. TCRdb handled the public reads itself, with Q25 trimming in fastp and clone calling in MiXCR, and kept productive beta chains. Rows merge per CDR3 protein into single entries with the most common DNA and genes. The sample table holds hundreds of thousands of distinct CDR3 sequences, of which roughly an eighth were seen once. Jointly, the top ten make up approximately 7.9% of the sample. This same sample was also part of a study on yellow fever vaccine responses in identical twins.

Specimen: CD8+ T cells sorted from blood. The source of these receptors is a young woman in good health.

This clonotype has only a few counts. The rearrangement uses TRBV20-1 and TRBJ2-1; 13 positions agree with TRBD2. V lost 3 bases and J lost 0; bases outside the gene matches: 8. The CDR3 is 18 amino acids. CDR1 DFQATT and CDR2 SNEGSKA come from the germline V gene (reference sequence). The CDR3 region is CSASGGTSGVNSYNEQFF. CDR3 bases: TGCAGTGCTAGCGGTGGGACTAGCGGGGTTAACTCCTACAATGAGCAGTTCTTC.

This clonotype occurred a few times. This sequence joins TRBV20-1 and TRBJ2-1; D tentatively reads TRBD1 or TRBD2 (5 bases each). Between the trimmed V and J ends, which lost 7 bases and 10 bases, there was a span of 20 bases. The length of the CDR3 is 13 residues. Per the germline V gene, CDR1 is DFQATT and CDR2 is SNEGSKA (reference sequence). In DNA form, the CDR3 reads TGCAGTGGTAAGAAACAGGTTTCGGGAGAGCAGTTCTTC. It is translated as CSGKKQVSGEQFF.

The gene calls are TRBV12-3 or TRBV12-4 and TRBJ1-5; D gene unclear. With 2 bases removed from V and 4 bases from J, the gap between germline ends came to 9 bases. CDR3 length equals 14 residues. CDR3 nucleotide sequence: TGTGCCAGCAGTTTATCGGTTCGAAATCAGCCCCAGCATTTT. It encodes CASSLSVRNQPQHF.

CDR3 DNA sequence: TGCAGTGCTAGGGGAAGCGGACACTTAACCTACGAGCAGTACTTC. It translates to CSARGSGHLTYEQYF. The chain employs TRBV20-1 and TRBJ2-7; D is perhaps TRBD1 or TRBD2 (5 bases each). The germline V and J ends were trimmed by 3 bases and 2 bases, with 17 bases remaining between them. The germline V gene has CDR1 DFQATT and CDR2 SNEGSKA (reference sequence). The CDR3 consists of 15 residues.

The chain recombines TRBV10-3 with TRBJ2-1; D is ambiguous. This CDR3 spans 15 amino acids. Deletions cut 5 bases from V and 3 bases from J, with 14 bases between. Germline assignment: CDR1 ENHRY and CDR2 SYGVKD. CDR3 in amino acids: CAISLGDQDYNEQFF. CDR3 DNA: TGTGCCATCAGTTTAGGAGACCAAGACTACAATGAGCAGTTCTTC.

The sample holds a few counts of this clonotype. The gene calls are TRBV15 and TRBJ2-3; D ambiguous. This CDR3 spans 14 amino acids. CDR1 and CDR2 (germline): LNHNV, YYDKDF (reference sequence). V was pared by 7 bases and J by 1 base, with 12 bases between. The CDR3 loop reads CATTPGSGTDTQYF. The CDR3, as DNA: TGTGCCACCACGCCCGGGTCGGGCACAGATACGCAGTATTTT.

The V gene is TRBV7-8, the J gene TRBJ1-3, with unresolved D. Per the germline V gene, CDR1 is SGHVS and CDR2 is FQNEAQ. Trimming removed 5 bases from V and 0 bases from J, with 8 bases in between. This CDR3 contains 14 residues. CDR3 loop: CASSPGFSGNTIYF. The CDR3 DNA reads TGTGCCAGCAGCCCGGGATTCTCTGGAAACACCATATATTTT. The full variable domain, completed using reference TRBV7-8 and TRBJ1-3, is GAGVSQSPRYKVAKRGQDVALRCDPISGHVSLFWYQQALGQGPEFLTYFQNEAQLDKSGLPSDRFFAERPEGSVSTLKIQRTQQEDSAVYLCASSPGFSGNTIYFGEGSWLTVV.

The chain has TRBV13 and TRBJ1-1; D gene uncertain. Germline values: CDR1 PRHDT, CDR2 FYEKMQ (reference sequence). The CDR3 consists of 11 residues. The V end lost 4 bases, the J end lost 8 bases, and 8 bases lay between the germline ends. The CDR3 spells CASSSQKEAFF. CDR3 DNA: TGTGCCAGCAGCTCCCAAAAGGAAGCTTTCTTT.

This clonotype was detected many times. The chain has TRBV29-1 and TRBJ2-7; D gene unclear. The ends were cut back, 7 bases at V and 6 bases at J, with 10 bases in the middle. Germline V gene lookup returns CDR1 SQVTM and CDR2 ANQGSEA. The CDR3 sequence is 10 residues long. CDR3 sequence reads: CSAGGTEQYF. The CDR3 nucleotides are TGCAGCGCTGGTGGAACCGAGCAGTACTTC.

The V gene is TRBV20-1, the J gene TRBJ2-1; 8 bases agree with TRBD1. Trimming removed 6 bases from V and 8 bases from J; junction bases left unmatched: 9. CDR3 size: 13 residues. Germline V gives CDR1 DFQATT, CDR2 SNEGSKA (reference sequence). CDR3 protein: CSAPRGRWDEQFF. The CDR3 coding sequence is TGCAGTGCCCCCAGGGGGCGCTGGGATGAGCAGTTCTTC.

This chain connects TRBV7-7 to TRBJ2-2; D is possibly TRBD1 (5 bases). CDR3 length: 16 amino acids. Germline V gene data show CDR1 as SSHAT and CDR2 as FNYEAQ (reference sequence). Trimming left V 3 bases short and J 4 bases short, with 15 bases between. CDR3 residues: CASSLEKGSSTGELFF. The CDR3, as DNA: TGTGCCAGCAGCTTGGAAAAGGGGTCGAGCACCGGGGAGCTGTTTTTT.

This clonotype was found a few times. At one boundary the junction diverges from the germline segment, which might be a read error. CDR3 protein: CASSYVDTWELFF. In DNA, the CDR3 is TGTGCCAGCAGTTATGTGGACACCTGGGAGCTGTTTTTT. The rearrangement joins TRBV6-6 to TRBJ2-2, with D tentatively TRBD1 (5 bases). CDR3 length: 13 amino acids. In germline, CDR1 is MNHNY, CDR2 SVGAGI (reference sequence).

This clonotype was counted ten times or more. For the CDR3, the DNA is TGTGCCAGCAGCTTACTGAACACTGAAGCTTTCTTT. It translates to CASSLLNTEAFF. This sequence joins TRBV5-6 and TRBJ1-1; D ambiguous. CDR3 length equals 12 residues. Trimming removed 2 bases at V and 0 bases at J, with 2 bases between. Germline loops: CDR1 SGHDT, CDR2 YYEEEE. Drawing the rest from reference TRBV5-6 and TRBJ1-1, the complete variable domain is DAGVTQSPTHLIKTRGQQVTLRCSPKSGHDTVSWYQQALGQGPQFIFQYYEEEERQRGNFPDRFSGHQFPNYSSELNVNALLLGDSALYLCASSLLNTEAFFGQGTRLTVV.

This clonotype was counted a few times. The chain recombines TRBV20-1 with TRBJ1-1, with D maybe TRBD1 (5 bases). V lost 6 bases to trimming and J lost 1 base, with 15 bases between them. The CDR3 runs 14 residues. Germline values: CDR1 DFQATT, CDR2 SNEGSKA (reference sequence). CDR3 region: CSARGDPWNTEAFF. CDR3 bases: TGCAGTGCCCGAGGGGACCCTTGGAACACTGAAGCTTTCTTT.

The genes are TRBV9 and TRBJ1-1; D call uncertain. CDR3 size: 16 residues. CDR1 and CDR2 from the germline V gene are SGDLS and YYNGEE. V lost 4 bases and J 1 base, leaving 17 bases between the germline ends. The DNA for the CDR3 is TGTGCCAGCAGCCCAAACACGAGGGTTTCGAACACTGAAGCTTTCTTT. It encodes CASSPNTRVSNTEAFF. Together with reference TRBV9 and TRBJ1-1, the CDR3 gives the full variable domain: DSGVTQTPKHLITATGQRVTLRCSPRSGDLSVYWYQQSLDQGLQFLIQYYNGEERAKGNILERFSAQQFPDLHSELNLSSLELGDSALYFCASSPNTRVSNTEAFFGQGTRLTVV.

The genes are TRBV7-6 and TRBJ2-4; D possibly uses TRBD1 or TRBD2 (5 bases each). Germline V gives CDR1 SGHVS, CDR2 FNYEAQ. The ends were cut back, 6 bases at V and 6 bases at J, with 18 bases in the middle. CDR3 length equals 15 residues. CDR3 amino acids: CASSQSPERGNIQYF. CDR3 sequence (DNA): TGTGCCAGCAGTCAAAGTCCCGAGAGGGGAAACATTCAGTACTTC.

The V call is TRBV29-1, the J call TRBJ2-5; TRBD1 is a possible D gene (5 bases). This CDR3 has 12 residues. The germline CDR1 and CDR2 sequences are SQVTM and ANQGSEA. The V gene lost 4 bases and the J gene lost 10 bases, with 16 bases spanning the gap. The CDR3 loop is CSVVDRVQDQYF. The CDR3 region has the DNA TGCAGCGTTGTTGACAGAGTCCAGGACCAGTACTTC.